This section outlines one TCR beta chain sequence together with its context. V lost 2 bases and J lost 6, with 10 bases in between. The CDR3 is made up of 13 amino acids. Germline V CDR1 and CDR2: MNHEY, SMNVEV (reference sequence). This entry comes from a study of blood T cell repertoires in COVID-19. Sequencing was performed with immunoSEQ multiplex PCR; in TCRdb, only in-frame clones are kept and a portion is missing. The data contain approximately 270,000 clones, around 84% of them singletons. The chain uses TRBV27 and TRBJ1-1, with D unresolved. Source material: PBMCs or T cells enriched from blood (not recorded which). The TCR comes from a man between 35 and 55 years old who had recovered from COVID-19. CDR3 nucleotides: TGTGCCAGCAGTTTAGTCCTAGCGGCTGAAGCTTTCTTT. Translation: CASSLVLAAEAFF.